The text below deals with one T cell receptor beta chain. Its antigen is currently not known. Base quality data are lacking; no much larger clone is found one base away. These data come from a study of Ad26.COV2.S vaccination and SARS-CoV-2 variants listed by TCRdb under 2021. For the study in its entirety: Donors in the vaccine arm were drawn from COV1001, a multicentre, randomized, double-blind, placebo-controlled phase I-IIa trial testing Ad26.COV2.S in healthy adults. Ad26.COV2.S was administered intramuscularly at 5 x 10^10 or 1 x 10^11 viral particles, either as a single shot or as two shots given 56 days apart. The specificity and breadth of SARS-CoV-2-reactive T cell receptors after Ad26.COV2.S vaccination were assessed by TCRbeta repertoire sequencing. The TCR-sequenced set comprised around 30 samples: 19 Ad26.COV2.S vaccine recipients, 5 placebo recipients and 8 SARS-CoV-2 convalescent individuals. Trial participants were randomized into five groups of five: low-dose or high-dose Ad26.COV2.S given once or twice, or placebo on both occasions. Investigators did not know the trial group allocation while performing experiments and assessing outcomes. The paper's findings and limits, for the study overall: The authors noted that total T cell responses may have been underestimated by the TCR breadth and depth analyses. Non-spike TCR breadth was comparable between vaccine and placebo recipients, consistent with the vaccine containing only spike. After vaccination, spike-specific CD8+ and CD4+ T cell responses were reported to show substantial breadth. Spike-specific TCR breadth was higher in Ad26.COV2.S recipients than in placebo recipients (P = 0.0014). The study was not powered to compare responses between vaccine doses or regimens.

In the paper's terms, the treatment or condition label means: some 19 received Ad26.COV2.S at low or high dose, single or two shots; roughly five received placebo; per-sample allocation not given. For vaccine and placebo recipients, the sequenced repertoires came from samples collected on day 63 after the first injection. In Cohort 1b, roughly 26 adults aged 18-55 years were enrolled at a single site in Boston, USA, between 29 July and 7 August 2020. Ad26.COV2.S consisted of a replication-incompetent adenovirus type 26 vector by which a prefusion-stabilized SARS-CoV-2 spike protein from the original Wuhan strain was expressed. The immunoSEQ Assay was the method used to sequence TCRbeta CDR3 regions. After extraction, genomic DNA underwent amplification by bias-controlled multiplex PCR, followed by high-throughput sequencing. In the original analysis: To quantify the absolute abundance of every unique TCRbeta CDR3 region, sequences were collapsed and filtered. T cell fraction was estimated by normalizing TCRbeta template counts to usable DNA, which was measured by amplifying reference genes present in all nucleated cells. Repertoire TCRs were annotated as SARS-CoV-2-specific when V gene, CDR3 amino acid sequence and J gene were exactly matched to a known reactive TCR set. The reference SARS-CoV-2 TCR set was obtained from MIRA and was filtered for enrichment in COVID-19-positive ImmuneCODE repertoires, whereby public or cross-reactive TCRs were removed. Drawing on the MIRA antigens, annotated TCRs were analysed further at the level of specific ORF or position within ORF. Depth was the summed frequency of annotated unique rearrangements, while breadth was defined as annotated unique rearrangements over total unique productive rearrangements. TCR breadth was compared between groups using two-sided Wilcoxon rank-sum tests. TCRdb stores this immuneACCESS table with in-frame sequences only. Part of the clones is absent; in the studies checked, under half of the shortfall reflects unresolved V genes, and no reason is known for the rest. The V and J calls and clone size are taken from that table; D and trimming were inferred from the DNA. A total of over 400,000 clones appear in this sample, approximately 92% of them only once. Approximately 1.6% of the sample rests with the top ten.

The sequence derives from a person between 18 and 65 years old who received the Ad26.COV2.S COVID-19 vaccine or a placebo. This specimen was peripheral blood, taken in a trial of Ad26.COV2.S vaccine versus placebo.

For the CDR3, the sequence is CASSLVQGTDTQYF. The sequenced DNA is TGTGCCAGCAGCTTGGTGCAGGGGACAGATACGCAGTATTTT. The V gene is TRBV5-4 and the J gene is TRBJ2-3; TRBD1 is a weak D gene call, 6 bases matching. According to the germline V gene (reference sequence), CDR1 reads SGHNT and CDR2 reads YYREEE. Deletion took 0 bases off V and 3 bases off J, with a span of 8 bases between the germline ends. The CDR3 spans 14 residues, from the cysteine through the phenylalanine. Just the 42-base CDR3 DNA is kept, in frame starting at base 1.